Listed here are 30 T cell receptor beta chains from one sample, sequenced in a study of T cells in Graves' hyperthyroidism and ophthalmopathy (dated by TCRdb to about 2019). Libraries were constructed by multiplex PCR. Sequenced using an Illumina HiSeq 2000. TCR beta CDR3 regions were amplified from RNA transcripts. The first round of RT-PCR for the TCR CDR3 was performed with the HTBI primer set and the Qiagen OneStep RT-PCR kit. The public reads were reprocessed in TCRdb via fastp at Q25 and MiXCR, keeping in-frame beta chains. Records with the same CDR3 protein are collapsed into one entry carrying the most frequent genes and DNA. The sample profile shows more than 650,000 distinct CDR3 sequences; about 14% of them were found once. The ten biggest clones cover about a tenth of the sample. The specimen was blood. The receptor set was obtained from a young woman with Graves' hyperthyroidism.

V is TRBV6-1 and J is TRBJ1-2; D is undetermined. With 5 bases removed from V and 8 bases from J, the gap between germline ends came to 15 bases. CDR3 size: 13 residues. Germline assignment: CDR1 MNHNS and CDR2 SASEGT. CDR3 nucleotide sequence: TGTGCCAGCAGTCCGAACTGGGCAGACGGCTACACCTTC. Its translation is CASSPNWADGYTF.

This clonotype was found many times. The CDR3 loop is CASTLDGSYEQYF. CDR3 DNA sequence: TGTGCCAGCACCCTTGACGGTTCCTACGAGCAGTACTTC. The chain is built from TRBV12-3 or TRBV12-4 and TRBJ2-7, with no clear D. Trimming cost V 7 bases and J 1 base, with 11 bases left between them. The CDR3 runs to 13 residues.

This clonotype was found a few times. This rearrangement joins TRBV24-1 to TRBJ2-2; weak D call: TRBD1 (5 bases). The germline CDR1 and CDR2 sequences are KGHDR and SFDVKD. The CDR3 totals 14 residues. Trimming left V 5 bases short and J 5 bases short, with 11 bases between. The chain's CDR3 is CATSAAGRTGELFF. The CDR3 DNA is TGTGCCACCAGTGCGGCAGGGCGGACCGGGGAGCTGTTTTTT.

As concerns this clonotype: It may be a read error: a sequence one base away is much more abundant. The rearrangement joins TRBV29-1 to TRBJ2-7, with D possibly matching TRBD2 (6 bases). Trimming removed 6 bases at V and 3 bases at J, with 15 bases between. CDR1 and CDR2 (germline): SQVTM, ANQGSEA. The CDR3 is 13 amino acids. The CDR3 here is CSVSPGTVYEQYF. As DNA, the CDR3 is TGCAGCGTGAGTCCCGGGACTGTCTACGAGCAGTACTTC.

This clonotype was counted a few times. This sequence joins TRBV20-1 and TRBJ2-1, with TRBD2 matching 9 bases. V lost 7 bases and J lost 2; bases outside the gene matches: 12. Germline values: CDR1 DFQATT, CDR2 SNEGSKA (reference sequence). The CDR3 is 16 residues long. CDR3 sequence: CSVTGWREGTYNEQFF. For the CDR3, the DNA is TGCAGTGTAACTGGGTGGCGGGAGGGAACCTACAATGAGCAGTTCTTC.

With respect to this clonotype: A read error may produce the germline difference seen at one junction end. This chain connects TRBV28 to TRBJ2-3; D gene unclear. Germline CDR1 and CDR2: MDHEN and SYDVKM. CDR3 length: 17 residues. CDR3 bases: TGTGCCAGCAGTTTTACGCGGACCCCATCTGGCGCAGATACGCTGTATTTT. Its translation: CASSFTRTPSGADTLYF.

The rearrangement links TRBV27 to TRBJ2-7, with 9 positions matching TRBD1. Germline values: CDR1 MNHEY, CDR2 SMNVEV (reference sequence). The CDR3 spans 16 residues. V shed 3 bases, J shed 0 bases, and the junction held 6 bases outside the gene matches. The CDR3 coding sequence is TGTGCCAGCAGTTTCGTCGGACAGGGGAGCTCCTACGAGCAGTACTTC. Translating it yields CASSFVGQGSSYEQYF.

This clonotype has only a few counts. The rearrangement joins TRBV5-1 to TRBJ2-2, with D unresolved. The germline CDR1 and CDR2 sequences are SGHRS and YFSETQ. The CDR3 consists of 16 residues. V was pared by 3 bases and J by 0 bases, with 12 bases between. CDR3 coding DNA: TGCGCCAGCAGCTCCAGCCCTAGAGCGAACACCGGGGAGCTGTTTTTT. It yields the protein CASSSSPRANTGELFF.

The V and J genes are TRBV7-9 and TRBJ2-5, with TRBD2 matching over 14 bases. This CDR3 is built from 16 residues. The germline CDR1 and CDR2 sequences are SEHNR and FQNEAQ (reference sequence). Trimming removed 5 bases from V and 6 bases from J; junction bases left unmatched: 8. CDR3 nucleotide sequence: TGTGCCAGCAGCCCAGGGACTAGCGGGAGTATGAAGACCCAGTACTTC. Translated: CASSPGTSGSMKTQYF.

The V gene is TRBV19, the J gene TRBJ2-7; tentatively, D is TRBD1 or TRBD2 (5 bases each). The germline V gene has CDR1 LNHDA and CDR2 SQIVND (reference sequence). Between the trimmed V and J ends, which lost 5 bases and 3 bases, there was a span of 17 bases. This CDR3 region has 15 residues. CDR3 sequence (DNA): TGTGCCAGTAGTGGGGCAGGGACCAGCAGCTACGAGCAGTACTTC. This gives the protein CASSGAGTSSYEQYF.

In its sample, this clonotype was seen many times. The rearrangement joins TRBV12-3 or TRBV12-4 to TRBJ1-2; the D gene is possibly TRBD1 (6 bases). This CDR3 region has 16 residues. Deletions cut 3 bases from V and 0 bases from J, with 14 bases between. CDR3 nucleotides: TGTGCCAGCAGTTTGACGGACAGCCCGACTAACTATGGCTACACCTTC. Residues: CASSLTDSPTNYGYTF.

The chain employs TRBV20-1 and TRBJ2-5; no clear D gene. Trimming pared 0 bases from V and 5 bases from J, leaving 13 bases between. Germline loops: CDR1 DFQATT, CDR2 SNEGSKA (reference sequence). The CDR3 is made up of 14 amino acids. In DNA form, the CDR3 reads TGCAGTGCTAGAGATTTAGGCGCCGGGGAGACCCAGTACTTC. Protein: CSARDLGAGETQYF.

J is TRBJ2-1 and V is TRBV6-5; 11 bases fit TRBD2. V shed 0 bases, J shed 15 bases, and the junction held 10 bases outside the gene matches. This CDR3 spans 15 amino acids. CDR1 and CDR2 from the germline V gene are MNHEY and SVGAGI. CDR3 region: CASSYSILSSGRRFF. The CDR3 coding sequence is TGTGCCAGCAGTTACTCGATCCTGTCTAGCGGGAGGCGGTTCTTC.

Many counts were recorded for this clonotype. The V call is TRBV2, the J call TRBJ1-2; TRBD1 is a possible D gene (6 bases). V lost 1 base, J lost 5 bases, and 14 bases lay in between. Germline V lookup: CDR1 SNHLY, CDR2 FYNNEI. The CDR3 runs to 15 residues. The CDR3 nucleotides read TGTGCCAGCAGTGAAGTCTGGGGGACACATTATGGCTACACCTTC. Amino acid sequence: CASSEVWGTHYGYTF.

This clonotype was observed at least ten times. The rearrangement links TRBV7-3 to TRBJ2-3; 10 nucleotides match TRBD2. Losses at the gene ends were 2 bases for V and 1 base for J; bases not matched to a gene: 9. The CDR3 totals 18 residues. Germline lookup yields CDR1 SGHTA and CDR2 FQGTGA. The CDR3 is CASSLLAGVISGTDTQYF. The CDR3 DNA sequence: TGTGCCAGCAGCTTACTAGCGGGAGTGATTTCGGGCACAGATACGCAGTATTTT.

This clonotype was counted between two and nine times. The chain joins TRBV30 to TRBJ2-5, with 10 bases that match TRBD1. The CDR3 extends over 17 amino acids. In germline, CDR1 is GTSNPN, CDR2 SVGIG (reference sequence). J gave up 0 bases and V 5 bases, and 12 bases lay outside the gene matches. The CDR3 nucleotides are TGTGCCTGGGGACAGGGGGTCTCTGCAAGCTACCAAGAGACCCAGTACTTC. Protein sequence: CAWGQGVSASYQETQYF.

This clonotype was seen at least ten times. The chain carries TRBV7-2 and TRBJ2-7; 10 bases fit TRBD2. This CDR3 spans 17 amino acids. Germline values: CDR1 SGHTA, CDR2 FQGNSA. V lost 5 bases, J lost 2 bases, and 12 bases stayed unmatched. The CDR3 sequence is CASSPDLLAGEPYEQYF. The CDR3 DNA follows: TGTGCCAGCAGCCCCGACCTCCTAGCGGGGGAGCCCTACGAGCAGTACTTC.

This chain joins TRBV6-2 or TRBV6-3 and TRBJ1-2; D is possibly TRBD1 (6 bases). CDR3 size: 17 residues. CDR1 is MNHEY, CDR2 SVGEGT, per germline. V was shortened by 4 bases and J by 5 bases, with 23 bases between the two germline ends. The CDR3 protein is CASSSSGVGGASYGYTF. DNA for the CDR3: TGTGCCAGCAGTTCATCAGGAGTGGGGGGCGCCTCTTATGGCTACACCTTC.

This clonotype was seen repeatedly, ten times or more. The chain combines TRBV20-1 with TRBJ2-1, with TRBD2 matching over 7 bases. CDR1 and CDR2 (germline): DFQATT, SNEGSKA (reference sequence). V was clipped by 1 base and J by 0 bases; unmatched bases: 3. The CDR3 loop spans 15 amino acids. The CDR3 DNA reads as TGCAGTGCTAGAGGACTAGCCCTCTCCTACAATGAGCAGTTCTTC. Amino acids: CSARGLALSYNEQFF.

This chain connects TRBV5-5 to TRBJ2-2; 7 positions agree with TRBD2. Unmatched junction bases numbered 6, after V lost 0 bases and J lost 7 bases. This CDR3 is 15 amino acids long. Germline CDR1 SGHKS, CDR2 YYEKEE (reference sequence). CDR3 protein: CASSLGLALVGELFF. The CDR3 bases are TGTGCCAGCAGCTTGGGACTAGCTCTGGTCGGGGAGCTGTTTTTT.

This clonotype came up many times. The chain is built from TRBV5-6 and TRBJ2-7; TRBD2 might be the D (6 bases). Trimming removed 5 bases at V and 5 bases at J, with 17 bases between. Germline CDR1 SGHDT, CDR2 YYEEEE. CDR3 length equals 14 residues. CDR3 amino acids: CASSPGTAMHEQYF. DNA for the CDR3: TGTGCCAGCAGTCCCGGGACTGCCATGCACGAGCAGTACTTC.

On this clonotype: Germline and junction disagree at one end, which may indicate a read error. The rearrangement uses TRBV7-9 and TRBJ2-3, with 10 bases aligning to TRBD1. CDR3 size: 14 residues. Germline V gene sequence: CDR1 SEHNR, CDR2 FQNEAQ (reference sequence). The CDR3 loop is CANSPGTGDISQYF. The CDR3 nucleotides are TGTGCCAACAGCCCCGGGACAGGGGATATCTCGCAGTATTTT.

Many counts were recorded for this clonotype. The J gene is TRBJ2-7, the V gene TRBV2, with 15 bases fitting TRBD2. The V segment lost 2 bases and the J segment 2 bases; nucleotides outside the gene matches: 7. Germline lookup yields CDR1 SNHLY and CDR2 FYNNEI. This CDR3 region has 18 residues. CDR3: CASSEIGLAGGPAYEQYF. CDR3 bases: TGTGCCAGCAGTGAAATTGGACTAGCGGGAGGGCCAGCCTACGAGCAGTACTTC.

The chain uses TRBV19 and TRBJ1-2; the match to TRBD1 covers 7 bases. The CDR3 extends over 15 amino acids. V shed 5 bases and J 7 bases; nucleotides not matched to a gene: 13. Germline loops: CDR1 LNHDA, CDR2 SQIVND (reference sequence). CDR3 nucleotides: TGTGCCAGTAGTCTAACGGGACAGACTTATCGTGGCTACACCTTC. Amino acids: CASSLTGQTYRGYTF.

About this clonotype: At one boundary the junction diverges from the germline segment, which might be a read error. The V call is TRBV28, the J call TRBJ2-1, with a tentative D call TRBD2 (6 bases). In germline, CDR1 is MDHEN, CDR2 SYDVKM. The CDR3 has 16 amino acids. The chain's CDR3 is CASSLSGTPSYSEQFF. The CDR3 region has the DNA TGTGCCAGCAGTCTTAGCGGAACGCCCTCCTACAGTGAGCAGTTCTTC.

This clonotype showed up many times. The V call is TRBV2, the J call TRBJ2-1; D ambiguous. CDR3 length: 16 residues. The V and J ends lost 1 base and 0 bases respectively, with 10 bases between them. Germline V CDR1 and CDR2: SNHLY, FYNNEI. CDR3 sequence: CASSEVMERSYNEQFF. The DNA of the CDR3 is TGTGCCAGCAGTGAAGTGATGGAGCGCTCCTACAATGAGCAGTTCTTC. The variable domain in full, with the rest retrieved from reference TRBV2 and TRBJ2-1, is EPEVTQTPSHQVTQMGQEVILRCVPISNHLYFYWYRQILGQKVEFLVSFYNNEISEKSEIFDDQFSVERPDGSNFTLKIRSTKLEDSAMYFCASSEVMERSYNEQFFGPGTRLTVL.

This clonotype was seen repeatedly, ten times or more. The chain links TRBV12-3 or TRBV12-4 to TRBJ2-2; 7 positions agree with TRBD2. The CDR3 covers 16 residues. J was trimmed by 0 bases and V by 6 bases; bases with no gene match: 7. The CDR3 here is CASRSPSGSNTGELFF. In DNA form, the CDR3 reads TGTGCCAGCAGGTCCCCTAGCGGTTCGAACACCGGGGAGCTGTTTTTT.

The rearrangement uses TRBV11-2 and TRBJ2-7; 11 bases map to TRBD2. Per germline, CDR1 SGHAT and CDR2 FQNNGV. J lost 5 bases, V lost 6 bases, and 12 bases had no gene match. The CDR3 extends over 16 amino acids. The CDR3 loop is CASSYRRLAGYDEQYF. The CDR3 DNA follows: TGTGCCAGCAGTTATCGCAGACTAGCGGGATATGACGAGCAGTACTTC.

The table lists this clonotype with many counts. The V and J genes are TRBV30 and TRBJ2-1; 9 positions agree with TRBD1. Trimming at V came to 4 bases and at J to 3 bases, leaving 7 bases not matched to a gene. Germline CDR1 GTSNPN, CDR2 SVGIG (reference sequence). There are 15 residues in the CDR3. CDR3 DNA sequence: TGTGCCTGGACTACCGGGACAGGGCTCTACAATGAGCAGTTCTTC. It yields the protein CAWTTGTGLYNEQFF.

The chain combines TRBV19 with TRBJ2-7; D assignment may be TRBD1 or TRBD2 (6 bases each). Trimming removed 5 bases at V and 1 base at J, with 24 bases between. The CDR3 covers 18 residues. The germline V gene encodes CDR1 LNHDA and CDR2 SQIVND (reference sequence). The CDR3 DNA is TGTGCCAGTAGTTTTGCTCGCACGAAGGGGGGTGTGTCCTACGAGCAGTACTTC. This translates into CASSFARTKGGVSYEQYF.